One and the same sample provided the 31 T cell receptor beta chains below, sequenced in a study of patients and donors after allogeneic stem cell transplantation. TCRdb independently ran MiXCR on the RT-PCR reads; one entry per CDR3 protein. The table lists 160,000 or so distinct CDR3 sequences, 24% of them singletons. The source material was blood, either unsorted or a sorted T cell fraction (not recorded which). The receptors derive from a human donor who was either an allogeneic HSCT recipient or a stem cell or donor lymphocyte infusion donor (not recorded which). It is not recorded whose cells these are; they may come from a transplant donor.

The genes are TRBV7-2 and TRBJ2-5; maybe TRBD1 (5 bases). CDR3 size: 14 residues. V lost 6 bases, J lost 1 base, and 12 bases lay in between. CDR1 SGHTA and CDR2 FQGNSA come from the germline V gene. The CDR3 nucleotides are TGTGCCAGCAGACTTACAGGCTCCCAAGAGACCCAGTACTTC. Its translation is CASRLTGSQETQYF.

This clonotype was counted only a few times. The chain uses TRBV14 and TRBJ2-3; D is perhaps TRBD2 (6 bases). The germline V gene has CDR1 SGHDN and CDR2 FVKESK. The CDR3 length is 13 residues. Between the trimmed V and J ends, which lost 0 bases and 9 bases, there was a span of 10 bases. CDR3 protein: CASSQEGGWTQYF. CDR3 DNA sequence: TGTGCCAGCAGCCAAGAGGGGGGATGGACGCAGTATTTT.

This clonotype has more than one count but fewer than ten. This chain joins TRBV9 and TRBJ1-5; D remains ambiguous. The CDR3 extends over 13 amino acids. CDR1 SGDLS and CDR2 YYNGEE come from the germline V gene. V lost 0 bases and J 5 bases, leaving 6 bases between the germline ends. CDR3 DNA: TGTGCCAGCAGCGTAGAGGTCGATCAGCCCCAGCATTTT. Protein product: CASSVEVDQPQHF.

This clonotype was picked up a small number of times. The CDR3: CASINTRGLATEAFF. CDR3 coding DNA: TGTGCCAGCATCAATACCAGGGGGCTCGCAACTGAAGCTTTCTTT. The chain is built from TRBV6-6 and TRBJ1-1, with 8 bases fitting TRBD1. V shed 7 bases, J shed 5 bases, and the junction held 12 bases outside the gene matches. Looked up from germline, CDR1 is MNHNY and CDR2 is SVGAGI (reference sequence). CDR3 length: 15 residues.

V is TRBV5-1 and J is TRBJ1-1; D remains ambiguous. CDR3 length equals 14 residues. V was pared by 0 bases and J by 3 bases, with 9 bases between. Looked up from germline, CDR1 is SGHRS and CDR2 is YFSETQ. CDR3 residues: CASSLGGADTEAFF. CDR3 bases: TGCGCCAGCAGCTTGGGAGGTGCGGACACTGAAGCTTTCTTT.

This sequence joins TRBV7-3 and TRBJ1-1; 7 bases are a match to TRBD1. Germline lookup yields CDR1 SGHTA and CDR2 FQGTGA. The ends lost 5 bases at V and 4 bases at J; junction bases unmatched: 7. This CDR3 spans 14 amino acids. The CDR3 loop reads CASSQDRRSTEAFF. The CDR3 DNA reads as TGTGCCAGCAGCCAGGACAGGCGGAGCACTGAAGCTTTCTTT. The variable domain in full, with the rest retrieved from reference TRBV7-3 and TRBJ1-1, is GAGVSQTPSNKVTEKGKYVELRCDPISGHTALYWYRQSLGQGPEFLIYFQGTGAADDSGLPNDRFFAVRPEGSVSTLKIQRTERGDSAVYLCASSQDRRSTEAFFGQGTRLTVV.

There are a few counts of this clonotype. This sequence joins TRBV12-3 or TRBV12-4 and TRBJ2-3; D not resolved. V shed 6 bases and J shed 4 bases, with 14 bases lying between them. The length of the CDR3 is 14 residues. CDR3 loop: CASSPRRGPDTQYF. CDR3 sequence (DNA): TGTGCCAGCAGCCCTCGTCGTGGGCCAGATACGCAGTATTTT.

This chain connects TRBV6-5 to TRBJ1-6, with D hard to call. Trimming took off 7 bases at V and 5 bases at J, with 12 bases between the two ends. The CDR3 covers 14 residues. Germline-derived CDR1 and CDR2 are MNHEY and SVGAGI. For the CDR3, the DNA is TGTGCCAGCACCCGTTCCGGTGATAATTCACCCCTCCACTTT. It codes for CASTRSGDNSPLHF.

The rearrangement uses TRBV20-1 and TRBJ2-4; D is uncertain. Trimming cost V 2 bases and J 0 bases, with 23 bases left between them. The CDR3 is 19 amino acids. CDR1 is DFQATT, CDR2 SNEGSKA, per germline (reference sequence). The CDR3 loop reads CSARTQTDPAHLAKNIQYF. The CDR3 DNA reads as TGCAGTGCTAGAACGCAAACGGACCCCGCGCACTTAGCCAAAAACATTCAGTACTTC.

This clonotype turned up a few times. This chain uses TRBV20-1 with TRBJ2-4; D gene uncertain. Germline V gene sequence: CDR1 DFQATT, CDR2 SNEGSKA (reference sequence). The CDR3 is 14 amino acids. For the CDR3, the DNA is TGCAGCGTAGTCGGTCATGGGGTCAAAAACATTCAGTACTTC. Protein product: CSVVGHGVKNIQYF.

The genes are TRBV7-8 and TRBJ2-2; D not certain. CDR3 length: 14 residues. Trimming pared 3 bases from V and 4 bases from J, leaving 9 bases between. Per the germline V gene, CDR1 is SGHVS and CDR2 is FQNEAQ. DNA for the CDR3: TGTGCCAGCAGCTTTGACACACGCACCGGGGAGCTGTTTTTT. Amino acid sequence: CASSFDTRTGELFF.

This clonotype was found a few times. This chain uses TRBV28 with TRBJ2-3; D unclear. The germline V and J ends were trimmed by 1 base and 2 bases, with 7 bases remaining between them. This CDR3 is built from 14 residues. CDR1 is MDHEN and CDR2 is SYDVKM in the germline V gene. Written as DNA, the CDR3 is TGTGCCAGCAGTTTATCTGACCCCACAGATACGCAGTATTTT. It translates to CASSLSDPTDTQYF.

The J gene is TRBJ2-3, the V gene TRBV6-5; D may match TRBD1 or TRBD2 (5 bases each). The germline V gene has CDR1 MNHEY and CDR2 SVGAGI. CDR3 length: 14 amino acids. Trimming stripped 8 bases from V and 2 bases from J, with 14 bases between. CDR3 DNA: TGTGCCAGCCACCGGGACGGCGTCACAGATACGCAGTATTTT. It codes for CASHRDGVTDTQYF.

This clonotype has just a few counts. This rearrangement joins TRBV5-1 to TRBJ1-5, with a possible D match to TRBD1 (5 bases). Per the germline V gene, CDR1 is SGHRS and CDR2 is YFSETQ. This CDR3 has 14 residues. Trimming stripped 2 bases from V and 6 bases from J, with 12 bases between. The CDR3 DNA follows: TGCGCCAGCAGCTTAACAGAAGGGACTCAGCCCCAGCATTTT. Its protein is CASSLTEGTQPQHF.

CDR3: CSARDGNEQFF. CDR3 nucleotides: TGCAGTGCTAGAGACGGCAATGAGCAGTTCTTC. The chain has TRBV20-1 and TRBJ2-1; D unresolved. Germline V lookup: CDR1 DFQATT, CDR2 SNEGSKA (reference sequence). V was trimmed by 0 bases and J by 6 bases, leaving 3 bases between them. The CDR3 consists of 11 residues.

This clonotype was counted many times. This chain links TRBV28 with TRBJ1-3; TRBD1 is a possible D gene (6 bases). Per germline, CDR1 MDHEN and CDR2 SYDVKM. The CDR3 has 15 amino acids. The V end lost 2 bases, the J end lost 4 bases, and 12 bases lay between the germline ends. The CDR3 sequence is CASSLAGTWGNTIYF. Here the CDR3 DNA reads TGTGCCAGCAGTTTAGCCGGGACATGGGGAAACACCATATATTTT. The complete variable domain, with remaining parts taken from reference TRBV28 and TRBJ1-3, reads DVKVTQSSRYLVKRTGEKVFLECVQDMDHENMFWYRQDPGLGLRLIYFSYDVKMKEKGDIPEGYSVSREKKERFSLILESASTNQTSMYLCASSLAGTWGNTIYFGEGSWLTVV.

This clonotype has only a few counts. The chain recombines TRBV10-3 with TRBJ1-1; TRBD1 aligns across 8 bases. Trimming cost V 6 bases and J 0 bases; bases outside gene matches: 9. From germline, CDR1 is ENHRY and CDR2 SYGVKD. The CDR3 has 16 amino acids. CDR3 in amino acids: CAIRTGVFTMNTEAFF. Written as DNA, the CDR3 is TGTGCCATCAGGACAGGGGTTTTTACGATGAACACTGAAGCTTTCTTT.

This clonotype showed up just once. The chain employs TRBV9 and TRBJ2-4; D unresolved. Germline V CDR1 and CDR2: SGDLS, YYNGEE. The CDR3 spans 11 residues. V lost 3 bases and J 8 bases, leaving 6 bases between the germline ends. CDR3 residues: CASSGGDIQYF. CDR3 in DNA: TGTGCCAGCAGCGGTGGGGACATTCAGTACTTC.

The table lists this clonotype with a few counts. CDR3 amino acids: CASSLMVRALNTEAFF. Written as DNA, the CDR3 is TGCGCCAGCAGCTTGATGGTCAGGGCTTTGAACACTGAAGCTTTCTTT. The V gene is TRBV5-1, the J gene TRBJ1-1, with TRBD1 as a possible D gene (5 bases). Germline CDR1 reads SGHRS; CDR2 reads YFSETQ. The CDR3 consists of 16 residues. V lost 1 base to trimming and J lost 0 bases, with 13 bases between them.

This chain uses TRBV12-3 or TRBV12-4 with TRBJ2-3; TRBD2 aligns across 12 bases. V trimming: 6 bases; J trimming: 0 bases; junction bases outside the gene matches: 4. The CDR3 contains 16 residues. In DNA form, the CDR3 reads TGTGCCAGCAGGTCACTAGCGGGGGGAAGCACAGATACGCAGTATTTT. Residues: CASRSLAGGSTDTQYF.

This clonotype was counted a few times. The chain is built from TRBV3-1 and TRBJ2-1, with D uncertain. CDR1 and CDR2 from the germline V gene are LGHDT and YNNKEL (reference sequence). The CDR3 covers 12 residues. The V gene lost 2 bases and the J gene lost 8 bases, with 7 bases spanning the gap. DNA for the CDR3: TGTGCCAGCAGCCAATTAGGAGATGAGCAGTTCTTC. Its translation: CASSQLGDEQFF.

The CDR3 coding sequence is TGTGCCAGCAGCTTATACGGCGGGGAGCTGTTTTTT. This translates into CASSLYGGELFF. This chain uses TRBV7-2 with TRBJ2-2; D gene unclear. Trimming took off 2 bases at V and 7 bases at J, with 5 bases between the two ends. The germline CDR1 and CDR2 sequences are SGHTA and FQGNSA. The CDR3 runs to 12 residues.

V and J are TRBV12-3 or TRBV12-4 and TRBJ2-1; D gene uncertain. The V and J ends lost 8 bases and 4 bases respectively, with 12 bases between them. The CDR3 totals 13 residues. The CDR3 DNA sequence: TGTGCCAGCGTGACGACTCTTTACAATGAGCAGTTCTTC. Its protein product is CASVTTLYNEQFF.

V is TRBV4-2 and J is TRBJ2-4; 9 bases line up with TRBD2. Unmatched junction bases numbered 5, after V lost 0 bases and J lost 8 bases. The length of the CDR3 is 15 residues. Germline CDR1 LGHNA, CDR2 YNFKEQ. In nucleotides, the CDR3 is TGTGCCAGCAGCCAAGATTTGCGGGAGGGGGACATTCAGTACTTC. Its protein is CASSQDLREGDIQYF.

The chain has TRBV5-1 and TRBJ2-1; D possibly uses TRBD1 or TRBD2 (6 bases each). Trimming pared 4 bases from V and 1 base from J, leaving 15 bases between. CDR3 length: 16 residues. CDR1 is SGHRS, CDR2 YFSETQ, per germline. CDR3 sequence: CASSLVRGRSYNEQFF. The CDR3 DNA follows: TGCGCCAGCAGCCTGGTACGGGGGCGGTCCTACAATGAGCAGTTCTTC.

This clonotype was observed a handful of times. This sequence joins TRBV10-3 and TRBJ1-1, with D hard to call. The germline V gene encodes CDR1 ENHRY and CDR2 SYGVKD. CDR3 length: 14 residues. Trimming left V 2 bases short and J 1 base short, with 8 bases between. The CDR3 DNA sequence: TGTGCCATCAGTGAGGGTCCCCCGAACACTGAAGCTTTCTTT. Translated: CAISEGPPNTEAFF.

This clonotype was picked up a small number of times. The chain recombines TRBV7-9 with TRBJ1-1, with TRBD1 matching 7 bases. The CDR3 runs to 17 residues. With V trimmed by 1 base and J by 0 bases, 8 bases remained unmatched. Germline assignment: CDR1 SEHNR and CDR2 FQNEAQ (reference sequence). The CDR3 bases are TGTGCCAGCAGCTTAGTAAAGAGGGGGCGGTTGAACACTGAAGCTTTCTTT. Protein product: CASSLVKRGRLNTEAFF.

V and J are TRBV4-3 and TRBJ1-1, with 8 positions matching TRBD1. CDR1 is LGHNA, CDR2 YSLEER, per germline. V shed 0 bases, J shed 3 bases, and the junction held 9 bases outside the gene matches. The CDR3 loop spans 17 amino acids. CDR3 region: CASSQDSAAGGYTEAFF. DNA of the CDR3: TGCGCCAGCAGCCAAGATTCGGCGGCAGGGGGCTACACTGAAGCTTTCTTT.

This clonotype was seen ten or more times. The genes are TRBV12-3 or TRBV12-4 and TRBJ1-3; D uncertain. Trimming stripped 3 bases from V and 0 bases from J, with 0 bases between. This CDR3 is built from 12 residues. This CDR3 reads CASSFSGNTIYF. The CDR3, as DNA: TGTGCCAGCAGTTTCTCTGGAAACACCATATATTTT.

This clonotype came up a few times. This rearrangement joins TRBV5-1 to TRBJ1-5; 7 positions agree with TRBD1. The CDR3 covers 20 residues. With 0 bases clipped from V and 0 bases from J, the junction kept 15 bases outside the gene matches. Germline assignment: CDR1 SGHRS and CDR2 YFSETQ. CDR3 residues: CASSLVRDRPRPLSNQPQHF. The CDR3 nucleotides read TGCGCCAGCAGCTTGGTCCGGGACAGACCCCGACCCCTTAGCAATCAGCCCCAGCATTTT.

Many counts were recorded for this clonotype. CDR3 residues: CASSATGGTEAFF. CDR3 in DNA: TGCGCCAGCAGCGCGACAGGGGGCACTGAAGCTTTCTTT. The chain links TRBV5-1 to TRBJ1-1; TRBD1 agrees at 9 bases. V dropped 4 bases and J dropped 4; count of bases not matched to a gene: 2. Germline V gene lookup returns CDR1 SGHRS and CDR2 YFSETQ. This CDR3 spans 13 amino acids.